This T cell receptor (beta chain) derives from a study of technical replicates of blood from a handful of donors. The CDR3 contains 14 residues. Germline-derived CDR1 and CDR2 are SGHRS and YFSETQ. V lost 3 bases and J lost 2; bases outside the gene matches: 5. Sequenced by immunoSEQ multiplex PCR; TCRdb stores in-frame clones only, minus some. This sample has 75,000 to 90,000 clones, with about nine tenths found just once. The TCR sequence derives from a human donor in good health. The chain has TRBV5-1 and TRBJ2-7, with 7 positions matching TRBD1. Sequencing was performed on T cells isolated from PBMCs. CDR3 loop: CASSSPGQTYEQYF. The DNA for the CDR3 is TGCGCCAGCAGCTCACCGGGACAGACCTACGAGCAGTACTTC.